Each of the 11 T cell receptor beta chains below was sequenced from the same sample in a study of cytomegalovirus exposure and HLA in healthy donors. The PCR used 60 Vbeta and 13 Jbeta primers. This table comes from immunoSEQ multiplex PCR, and its TCRdb copy is limited to in-frame clones, with some not included. The table lists about 120,000 clones, approximately 71% of them singletons. The material sequenced was PBMCs. The receptors here all came from a woman aged 45-60 years in good health and CMV-seronegative.

V is TRBV30 and J is TRBJ1-1, with 7 bases that match TRBD1. Germline loops: CDR1 GTSNPN, CDR2 SVGIG (reference sequence). The CDR3 is 14 residues long. The trim removed 0 bases at V and 8 bases at J, leaving 9 bases unmatched. Here the CDR3 DNA reads TGTGCCTGGAGTGTGGGACAGCTTCGGGGGGAAGCTTTCTTT. It specifies CAWSVGQLRGEAFF.

The CDR3 region has the DNA TGTGCCAGCAGCCCTGCGCAGAACACTGAAGCTTTCTTT. Translation gives CASSPAQNTEAFF. The V call is TRBV7-9, the J call TRBJ1-1; unclear D gene. The V gene's germline CDR1 is SEHNR and CDR2 FQNEAQ (reference sequence). The V and J ends lost 5 bases and 1 base respectively, with 8 bases between them. The CDR3 spans 13 residues.

This clone was observed once. The gene calls are TRBV19 and TRBJ1-5, with D tentatively TRBD1 (6 bases). Germline loops: CDR1 LNHDA, CDR2 SQIVND (reference sequence). The CDR3 consists of 13 residues. Trimming left V 3 bases short and J 7 bases short, with 10 bases between. CDR3 region: CASSISDRQPQHF. In DNA, the CDR3 is TGTGCCAGTAGTATCTCGGACAGACAGCCCCAGCATTTT.

This clone was seen a few times. The chain employs TRBV19 and TRBJ1-3, with D perhaps matching TRBD1 (5 bases). V was pared by 3 bases and J by 0 bases, with 9 bases between. The CDR3 contains 15 residues. CDR1 is LNHDA, CDR2 SQIVND, per germline (reference sequence). The chain's CDR3 is CASSIGGGSGNTIYF. As DNA, the CDR3 is TGTGCCAGTAGTATTGGGGGGGGCTCTGGAAACACCATATATTTT. Full variable domain (missing parts from reference TRBV19 and TRBJ1-3): DGGITQSPKYLFRKEGQNVTLSCEQNLNHDAMYWYRQDPGQGLRLIYYSQIVNDFQKGDIAEGYSVSREKKESFPLTVTSAQKNPTAFYLCASSIGGGSGNTIYFGEGSWLTVV.

V usage is TRBV7-9 and J usage is TRBJ2-5, with 10 bases fitting TRBD1. This CDR3 is built from 14 residues. Germline V gives CDR1 SEHNR, CDR2 FQNEAQ (reference sequence). V lost 8 bases, J lost 4 bases, and 7 bases stayed unmatched. CDR3 DNA sequence: TGTGCCAGCCGCGCCGGGACAGGGGCAGAGACCCAGTACTTC. Its protein product is CASRAGTGAETQYF.

The chain links TRBV7-9 to TRBJ1-1; D perhaps matches TRBD1 (5 bases). Trimming left V 1 base short and J 6 bases short, with 15 bases between. Germline CDR1 is SEHNR and CDR2 is FQNEAQ (reference sequence). CDR3 size: 15 residues. The DNA of the CDR3 is TGTGCCAGCAGCTTAGTATCGGCAGGGTGGTCTGAAGCTTTCTTT. This sequence encodes CASSLVSAGWSEAFF.

The rearrangement uses TRBV5-1 and TRBJ2-7; D possibly corresponds to TRBD2 (6 bases). CDR3 length: 14 residues. V was pared by 2 bases and J by 1 base, with 10 bases between. The germline V gene has CDR1 SGHRS and CDR2 YFSETQ. The CDR3 here is CASSFNSGSYEQYF. The CDR3 DNA sequence: TGCGCCAGCAGCTTTAATAGCGGATCCTACGAGCAGTACTTC.

The chain recombines TRBV6-1 with TRBJ1-1; 10 bases match TRBD1. CDR3 length: 14 residues. In germline, CDR1 is MNHNS, CDR2 SASEGT. The junction had 5 bases not matched to a gene; V was cut back by 6 bases and J by 4 bases. The CDR3 DNA reads as TGTGCCAGCAGAGTGACAGGGGGCACCACTGAAGCTTTCTTT. Its protein product is CASRVTGGTTEAFF.

The V and J genes are TRBV27 and TRBJ2-1; TRBD2 matches at 13 bases. CDR3 length: 16 residues. The trim removed 8 bases at V and 4 bases at J, leaving 8 bases unmatched. Germline V gene data show CDR1 as MNHEY and CDR2 as SMNVEV (reference sequence). The CDR3 bases are TGTGCCAGCGGAAGACTAGCGGGAGGTTCGTACAATGAGCAGTTCTTC. Protein product: CASGRLAGGSYNEQFF.

The V call is TRBV4-3, the J call TRBJ2-3; 7 positions agree with TRBD2. The CDR3 covers 17 residues. V shed 4 bases and J 4 bases; nucleotides not matched to a gene: 14. Germline V gene lookup returns CDR1 LGHNA and CDR2 YSLEER. CDR3 loop: CASSPQPAGTTADTQYF. The CDR3 nucleotides are TGCGCCAGCAGCCCTCAACCCGCCGGGACTACGGCAGATACGCAGTATTTT.

This chain links TRBV7-2 with TRBJ2-5; D gene uncertain. The CDR3 totals 12 residues. V dropped 2 bases and J dropped 5 bases, with 6 bases sitting between them. CDR1 and CDR2 (germline): SGHTA, FQGNSA. The CDR3 protein is CASSLSLETQYF. Written as DNA, the CDR3 is TGTGCCAGCAGCTTATCTCTGGAGACCCAGTACTTC.